What follows are 26 T cell receptor beta chains derived from one specimen sequenced in a study of blood T cell repertoires in COVID-19. The assay was immunoSEQ multiplex PCR, and TCRdb's table has in-frame clones only and misses some. Among hundreds of thousands of clones, around 89% were seen once, and the ten largest hold around 1.1%. The sequenced material came from PBMCs or T cells enriched from blood (not recorded which). Receptors were obtained from a young man who had recovered from COVID-19.

The chain couples TRBV7-2 to TRBJ2-7; 8 nucleotides line up with TRBD2. Germline CDR1 is SGHTA and CDR2 is FQGNSA. V shed 1 base, J shed 0 bases, and the junction held 2 bases outside the gene matches. The length of the CDR3 is 15 residues. CDR3 amino acids: CASSLELAVSYEQYF. For the CDR3, the DNA is TGTGCCAGCAGCTTAGAACTAGCGGTCTCCTACGAGCAGTACTTC.

The rearrangement joins TRBV18 to TRBJ2-7, with TRBD2 matching over 7 bases. The V and J ends lost 3 bases and 0 bases, in that order; junction bases with no gene match: 11. The CDR3 sequence is 17 residues long. Germline V CDR1 and CDR2: KGHSH, LQKENI. CDR3 coding DNA: TGTGCCAGCTCACCCTCGGTGTCCCTAGCGGACTCCTACGAGCAGTACTTC. Protein product: CASSPSVSLADSYEQYF. Based on the CDR3 plus reference TRBV18 and TRBJ2-7, the full variable domain is NAGVMQNPRHLVRRRGQEARLRCSPMKGHSHVYWYRQLPEEGLKFMVYLQKENIIDESGMPKERFSAEFPKEGPSILRIQQVVRGDSAAYFCASSPSVSLADSYEQYFGPGTRLTVT.

The rearrangement links TRBV19 to TRBJ1-5, with D perhaps matching TRBD1 (6 bases). The CDR3 is 14 amino acids. The germline V and J ends were trimmed by 3 bases and 5 bases, with 11 bases remaining between them. Germline V gene sequence: CDR1 LNHDA, CDR2 SQIVND (reference sequence). The CDR3, as DNA: TGTGCCAGTAGTATCGGGACATTGGATCAGCCCCAGCATTTT. Translating it yields CASSIGTLDQPQHF.

This sequence joins TRBV2 and TRBJ1-3; TRBD1 agrees at 7 bases. Germline V gene sequence: CDR1 SNHLY, CDR2 FYNNEI. The V gene end was trimmed by 10 bases and the J gene end by 1 base; junction bases not matched to a gene: 7. This CDR3 comprises 14 residues. The DNA for the CDR3 is TGTGCCACCGCGCGGGACAGTTCTGGAAACACCATATATTTT. It specifies CATARDSSGNTIYF.

This sequence joins TRBV13 and TRBJ2-5, with 7 bases identical to TRBD1. CDR1 and CDR2 from the germline V gene are PRHDT and FYEKMQ (reference sequence). V shed 5 bases, J shed 3 bases, and the junction held 9 bases outside the gene matches. The CDR3 runs to 15 residues. This chain's CDR3 is CASSPETGQKETQYF. The CDR3 DNA is TGTGCCAGCAGCCCCGAGACAGGGCAGAAAGAGACCCAGTACTTC.

This chain joins TRBV5-6 and TRBJ2-3; 7 bases are shared with TRBD1. V shed 1 base, J shed 0 bases, and the junction held 11 bases outside the gene matches. The length of the CDR3 is 18 residues. Germline V gene sequence: CDR1 SGHDT, CDR2 YYEEEE. CDR3 in amino acids: CASSLWTGAFWSTDTQYF. CDR3 DNA sequence: TGTGCCAGCAGCTTGTGGACAGGTGCCTTCTGGAGCACAGATACGCAGTATTTT.

The V call is TRBV19, the J call TRBJ1-3, with unresolved D. With 1 base removed from V and 0 bases from J, the gap between germline ends came to 10 bases. CDR1 LNHDA and CDR2 SQIVND come from the germline V gene (reference sequence). This CDR3 comprises 16 residues. DNA of the CDR3: TGTGCCAGTAGTATAGTGGGCCACCTCTCTGGAAACACCATATATTTT. This codes for CASSIVGHLSGNTIYF.

This rearrangement joins TRBV5-6 to TRBJ1-5; D gene uncertain. CDR1 SGHDT and CDR2 YYEEEE come from the germline V gene. The ends were cut back, 5 bases at V and 1 base at J, with 10 bases in the middle. The CDR3 extends over 14 amino acids. For the CDR3, the DNA is TGTGCCAGCAGGAGAGCGTCGAGCAATCAGCCCCAGCATTTT. Its protein is CASRRASSNQPQHF.

This rearrangement joins TRBV5-1 to TRBJ1-1; TRBD1 is a possible D gene (5 bases). V lost 3 bases and J lost 6, with 9 bases in between. The CDR3 is 12 residues long. Per the germline V gene, CDR1 is SGHRS and CDR2 is YFSETQ. The chain's CDR3 is CASSSGRAEAFF. CDR3 nucleotides: TGCGCCAGCAGCTCGGGCAGGGCTGAAGCTTTCTTT.

This chain uses TRBV27 with TRBJ2-7; 9 bases align to TRBD2. The trim removed 5 bases at V and 5 bases at J, leaving 7 bases unmatched. Germline CDR1 is MNHEY and CDR2 is SMNVEV (reference sequence). This CDR3 has 14 amino acids. The chain's CDR3 is CASSPGTSFHEQYF. The CDR3 bases are TGTGCCAGCAGTCCTGGGACTAGCTTCCACGAGCAGTACTTC.

The chain has TRBV5-1 and TRBJ2-5; 15 bases are a match to TRBD2. This CDR3 region has 17 residues. Germline trimming cut 4 bases from V and 2 bases from J; bases unmatched to any gene: 6. Germline lookup yields CDR1 SGHRS and CDR2 YFSETQ. CDR3 residues: CASSRPGLAGGQETQYF. CDR3 DNA sequence: TGCGCCAGCAGCCGCCCCGGACTAGCGGGAGGGCAAGAGACCCAGTACTTC.

The chain has TRBV19 and TRBJ2-4; the D gene is possibly TRBD2 (5 bases). Germline V gives CDR1 LNHDA, CDR2 SQIVND (reference sequence). Trimming removed 1 base at V and 3 bases at J, with 10 bases between. CDR3 size: 15 residues. The CDR3 region has the DNA TGTGCCAGTAGTATAGGGGGAGTTGGCAAAAACATTCAGTACTTC. Its translation is CASSIGGVGKNIQYF.

This sequence joins TRBV28 and TRBJ2-1; TRBD2 might be the D (5 bases). CDR1 and CDR2 (germline): MDHEN, SYDVKM. CDR3 length: 12 amino acids. V was pared by 2 bases and J by 13 bases, with 12 bases between. The CDR3 region is CASSLGVGVQFF. As DNA, the CDR3 is TGTGCCAGCAGTTTAGGGGTGGGAGTTCAGTTCTTC.

This clone has more than one count but fewer than ten. The chain links TRBV2 to TRBJ1-1, with 8 bases matching TRBD1. Trimming took 6 bases from V and 3 from J; bases not matched to a gene: 6. CDR3 length: 14 amino acids. Germline V gives CDR1 SNHLY, CDR2 FYNNEI. The CDR3 sequence: CASSSGGADTEAFF. For the CDR3, the DNA is TGTGCCAGCAGCTCAGGGGGCGCAGACACTGAAGCTTTCTTT.

The V and J genes are TRBV27 and TRBJ2-1; 8 bases are shared with TRBD2. The germline V gene encodes CDR1 MNHEY and CDR2 SMNVEV (reference sequence). This CDR3 is built from 16 residues. V lost 4 bases, J lost 1 base, and 6 bases stayed unmatched. The CDR3 DNA sequence: TGTGCCAGCAGTTGGCAAGGGACTAGTTCCTACAATGAGCAGTTCTTC. It is translated as CASSWQGTSSYNEQFF.

This clone has only one observation. This rearrangement joins TRBV28 to TRBJ1-2; TRBD1 matches 7 bases. The junction had 11 bases not matched to a gene; V was cut back by 5 bases and J by 8 bases. From germline, CDR1 is MDHEN and CDR2 SYDVKM. The CDR3 totals 14 residues. CDR3 in DNA: TGTGCCAGCAGTCTCCCGACAGGGCCACTGGGCTACACCTTC. Its protein product is CASSLPTGPLGYTF.

The chain couples TRBV11-2 to TRBJ1-6; 7 bases are a match to TRBD1. This CDR3 is built from 14 residues. Germline lookup yields CDR1 SGHAT and CDR2 FQNNGV. V was pared by 8 bases and J by 7 bases, with 8 bases of the junction left unmatched. The DNA of the CDR3 is TGTGCCAGCGGGCTGACAGGGTGGAATTCACCCCTCCACTTT. Amino acids: CASGLTGWNSPLHF.

This rearrangement joins TRBV10-1 to TRBJ2-1; 10 bases line up with TRBD1. Germline CDR1 WNHNN, CDR2 SYGVQD (reference sequence). V dropped 2 bases and J dropped 8; count of bases not matched to a gene: 12. CDR3 size: 17 residues. Here the CDR3 reads CASSEGPGQGTGDEQFF. CDR3 sequence (DNA): TGCGCCAGCAGTGAGGGGCCGGGACAGGGGACGGGGGATGAGCAGTTCTTC.

The DNA for the CDR3 is TGTGCCAGTAGTAGGCTAGCGGTTACCGGGGAGCTGTTTTTT. Translating it yields CASSRLAVTGELFF. This chain connects TRBV19 to TRBJ2-2; 7 bases line up with TRBD2. The CDR3 sequence is 14 residues long. The trim removed 4 bases at V and 5 bases at J, leaving 4 bases unmatched. CDR1 is LNHDA and CDR2 is SQIVND in the germline V gene (reference sequence).

The J gene is TRBJ1-6, the V gene TRBV28; possibly TRBD1 for D (5 bases). CDR1 is MDHEN and CDR2 is SYDVKM in the germline V gene. Trimming removed 1 base from V and 10 bases from J, with 14 bases in between. The CDR3 extends over 15 amino acids. DNA for the CDR3: TGTGCCAGCAGTTTATCTGCAGGGATTAACTCACCCCTCCACTTT. This sequence encodes CASSLSAGINSPLHF.

The rearrangement uses TRBV7-9 and TRBJ1-5; 9 nucleotides line up with TRBD1. The germline gives CDR1 SEHNR, CDR2 FQNEAQ (reference sequence). The CDR3 has 16 amino acids. The V and J ends lost 4 bases and 4 bases, in that order; junction bases with no gene match: 8. This chain's CDR3 is CASSYYRGLGNQPQHF. In nucleotides, the CDR3 is TGTGCCAGCAGCTACTACAGGGGGCTTGGGAATCAGCCCCAGCATTTT.

The chain employs TRBV3-1 (or the pseudogene TRBV3-2) and TRBJ1-1; 8 positions match TRBD1. The CDR3 spans 14 residues. Germline assignment: CDR1 LGHDT and CDR2 YNNKEL (reference sequence). Trimming cost V 4 bases and J 3 bases; bases outside gene matches: 4. The CDR3 sequence: CASSPRGRDTEAFF. In DNA, the CDR3 is TGTGCCAGCAGCCCCAGGGGGCGCGACACTGAAGCTTTCTTT.

The chain is built from TRBV28 and TRBJ2-3; tentative D call: TRBD2 (6 bases). Germline V CDR1 and CDR2: MDHEN, SYDVKM. V lost 4 bases and J 9 bases, leaving 11 bases between the germline ends. CDR3 length: 12 residues. CDR3 DNA: TGTGCCAGCAGTTCCCCGGGAGTAACGCAGTATTTT. Protein sequence: CASSSPGVTQYF.

The DNA of the CDR3 is TGTGCCAGTAGTATTGGACGAGGGCATGAGCAGTTCTTC. Translating it yields CASSIGRGHEQFF. The rearrangement links TRBV19 to TRBJ2-1; TRBD2 might be the D (5 bases). Germline values: CDR1 LNHDA, CDR2 SQIVND (reference sequence). V was clipped by 3 bases and J by 8 bases, with 11 bases between them. This CDR3 is built from 13 residues.

In DNA, the CDR3 is TGTGCCAGCTCACAGGGGACTAGCGGGAGGATAGACCCCTACGAGCAGTACTTC. It yields the protein CASSQGTSGRIDPYEQYF. The chain is built from TRBV18 and TRBJ2-7, with 15 bases matching TRBD2. This CDR3 contains 18 residues. Germline CDR1 is KGHSH and CDR2 is LQKENI. V lost 4 bases to trimming and J lost 2 bases; unmatched junction nucleotides: 9.

The V and J genes are TRBV5-4 and TRBJ2-2, with D possibly being TRBD1 (6 bases). This CDR3 is built from 15 residues. V lost 4 bases and J lost 0, with 10 bases in between. Germline V lookup: CDR1 SGHNT, CDR2 YYREEE (reference sequence). The CDR3 nucleotides read TGTGCCAGCAGCGCAGGGGTCACGAACACCGGGGAGCTGTTTTTT. Protein product: CASSAGVTNTGELFF.